This T cell receptor (beta chain) was identified during a study of T cell changes during pregnancy in multiple sclerosis. Clones were sequenced by immunoSEQ multiplex PCR, and TCRdb holds only the in-frame ones, with some missing. The repertoire holds approximately 88,000 clones, about 93% seen once, with around 0.86% in the top ten. This TCR was sampled from a female donor with multiple sclerosis, enrolled in a pregnancy study. Material: peripheral blood, obtained in the third trimester of pregnancy.

CDR3 protein: CASRLWSTGPNEKLFF. CDR3 nucleotides: TGTGCCAGCAGACTGTGGTCGACAGGGCCCAATGAAAAACTGTTTTTT. The rearrangement links TRBV27 to TRBJ1-4; 7 nucleotides agree with TRBD1. Per the germline V gene, CDR1 is MNHEY and CDR2 is SMNVEV (reference sequence). The CDR3 covers 16 residues. The J segment lost 5 bases and the V segment lost 6 bases, leaving 12 bases of the junction unmatched. Looking up the rest from reference TRBV27 and TRBJ1-4 gives the full variable domain: EAQVTQNPRYLITVTGKKLTVTCSQNMNHEYMSWYRQDPGLGLRQIYYSMNVEVTDKGDVPEGYKVSRKEKRNFPLILESPSPNQTSLYFCASRLWSTGPNEKLFFGSGTQLSVL.